This T cell receptor beta chain was captured in a study of cytomegalovirus exposure and HLA in healthy donors. Amplification used 60 Vbeta primers and 13 Jbeta primers. The method was immunoSEQ multiplex PCR; TCRdb's version includes in-frame clones alone and lacks a portion of them. The profile shows around 160,000 clones, 77% of them singletons. CDR1 SGHKS and CDR2 YYEKEE come from the germline V gene (reference sequence). This CDR3 is 14 amino acids long. V was cut by 4 bases and J by 5 bases, with 15 bases left in between. This TCR came from a middle-aged man in good health and CMV-seropositive. This chain uses TRBV5-5 with TRBJ1-1; D remains unclear. What was sequenced was PBMCs. The CDR3: CASSTSNPWTEAFF. CDR3 coding DNA: TGTGCCAGCAGCACCTCTAACCCGTGGACTGAAGCTTTCTTT.